This TCR beta chain was captured in a study of lung T cells in sarcoidosis with Löfgren's syndrome. Study-level points and caveats: Löfgren's syndrome patients reportedly showed greatest TRAV12-1 and TRBV2 expansion versus controls. Multiple Löfgren's syndrome patients reportedly shared TRAV12-1 and TRBV2 CDR3 motifs.

Concerning this clonotype itself: Its cognate antigen is unknown. A read error is possible here, since a much larger clone lies one base away.

CDR1 is SNHLY, CDR2 FYNNEI, per germline. This CDR3 comprises 12 residues. With 5 bases removed from V and 5 bases from J, the gap between germline ends came to 9 bases. MiXCR, applied by TCRdb to the reads, yields one record per CDR3 protein. This table has some 21,000 distinct CDR3 sequences, around a fifth appearing once. The sequence derives from a human donor with sarcoidosis (Löfgren's syndrome or another form), or a control subject (not recorded which). V gene TRBV2 combines with J gene TRBJ1-2, with D hard to call. The sample consisted of CD4+ T cells from bronchoalveolar lavage. The CDR3, as DNA: TGTGCCAGCAGTCTGAAGTCGTATGGCTACACCTTC. Protein sequence: CASSLKSYGYTF.